The clone carrying this T cell receptor beta chain appeared once. CDR1 and CDR2 (germline): MNHEY, SMNVEV (reference sequence). V shed 4 bases, J shed 2 bases, and the junction held 12 bases outside the gene matches. This CDR3 region has 17 residues. Repertoires were generated with immunoSEQ multiplex PCR, while TCRdb's copy carries only in-frame clones and drops some. The table has around 50,000 clones, around 97% seen once; the top ten hold 1.5% to 2%. This entry belongs to a study of control samples from healthy donors and cancer patients. The material sequenced was blood. The clonotype was recovered from a woman aged 25 to 39 in good health. This rearrangement joins TRBV27 to TRBJ2-7; 9 positions match TRBD2. In DNA form, the CDR3 reads TGTGCCAGCAGTTCCCCATATAGCGGGAGTGACGCCTACGAGCAGTACTTC. As protein: CASSSPYSGSDAYEQYF.